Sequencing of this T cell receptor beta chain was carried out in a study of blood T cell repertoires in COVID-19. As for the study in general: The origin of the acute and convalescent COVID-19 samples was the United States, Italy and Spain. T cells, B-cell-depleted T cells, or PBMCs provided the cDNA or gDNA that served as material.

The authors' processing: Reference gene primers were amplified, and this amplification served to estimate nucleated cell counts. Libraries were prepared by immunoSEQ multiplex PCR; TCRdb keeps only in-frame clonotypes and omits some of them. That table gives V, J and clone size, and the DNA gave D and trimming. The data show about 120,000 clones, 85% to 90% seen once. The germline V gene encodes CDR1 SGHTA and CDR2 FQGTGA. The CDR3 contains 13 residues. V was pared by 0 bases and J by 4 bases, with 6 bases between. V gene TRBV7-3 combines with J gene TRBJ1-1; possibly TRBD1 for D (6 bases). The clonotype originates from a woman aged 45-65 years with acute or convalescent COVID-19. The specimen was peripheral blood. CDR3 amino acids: CASSLTQGTEAFF. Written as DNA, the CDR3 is TGTGCCAGCAGCTTAACACAGGGCACTGAAGCTTTCTTT.